One sample yielded the 20 T cell receptor beta chains listed below, sequenced in a study of blood T cell repertoires in COVID-19. Clones were sequenced by immunoSEQ multiplex PCR, and TCRdb holds only the in-frame ones, with some missing. The sample has some 99,000 clones, 75% to 85% seen once; the top ten hold approximately 25%. Sequencing was performed on peripheral blood. These receptors were taken from a man in his sixties or seventies with acute or convalescent COVID-19.

The J gene is TRBJ2-2, the V gene TRBV28; tentatively, D is TRBD1 (6 bases). CDR3 size: 17 residues. Germline V gene data show CDR1 as MDHEN and CDR2 as SYDVKM. Trimming removed 3 bases from V and 4 bases from J, with 18 bases in between. DNA of the CDR3: TGTGCCAGCAGTTTGAGCCAATGGGGGCTCAGCACCGGGGAGCTGTTTTTT. Translating gives CASSLSQWGLSTGELFF.

The chain has TRBV4-2 and TRBJ1-2, with TRBD1 as a possible D gene (5 bases). With 3 bases removed from V and 8 bases from J, the gap between germline ends came to 13 bases. This CDR3 comprises 13 residues. Germline CDR1 reads LGHNA; CDR2 reads YNFKEQ. The CDR3 sequence: CASSHWGQGGYTF. The CDR3 bases are TGTGCCAGCAGCCATTGGGGCCAAGGGGGCTACACCTTC.

In DNA, the CDR3 is TGTGCCAGCAGCTTCCGGGGTCTGGGGGCCAACGTCCTGACTTTC. Its translation: CASSFRGLGANVLTF. The chain is built from TRBV5-6 and TRBJ2-6, with TRBD2 as a possible D gene (5 bases). Between the trimmed V and J ends, which lost 2 bases and 4 bases, there was a span of 10 bases. Looked up from germline, CDR1 is SGHDT and CDR2 is YYEEEE. The CDR3 extends over 15 amino acids.

V usage is TRBV3-1 (or the pseudogene TRBV3-2) and J usage is TRBJ2-3; 9 positions agree with TRBD2. V trimming: 1 base; J trimming: 5 bases; junction bases outside the gene matches: 10. CDR1 is LGHDT, CDR2 YNNKEL, per germline (reference sequence). The CDR3 sequence is 17 residues long. The CDR3 reads CASSQGTGLAERDTQYF. CDR3 bases: TGTGCCAGCAGCCAAGGTACGGGACTAGCTGAGCGAGATACGCAGTATTTT.

The V and J genes are TRBV20-1 and TRBJ2-1; possibly TRBD2 for D (6 bases). The V end lost 3 bases, the J end lost 8 bases, and 20 bases lay between the germline ends. Germline V lookup: CDR1 DFQATT, CDR2 SNEGSKA (reference sequence). This CDR3 has 15 amino acids. This chain's CDR3 is CSASRQPGVGDEQFF. The CDR3 coding sequence is TGCAGTGCTAGTAGGCAGCCGGGGGTTGGGGATGAGCAGTTCTTC.

The gene calls are TRBV6-2 or TRBV6-3 and TRBJ1-2; 8 bases are shared with TRBD1. The CDR3 spans 14 residues. Germline CDR1 MNHEY, CDR2 SVGEGT. V gave up 4 bases and J gave up 7 bases; unmatched junction bases: 8. CDR3 protein: CASSLDRVQGGYTF. The CDR3 DNA reads TGTGCCAGCAGTTTGGACAGGGTACAAGGTGGCTACACCTTC.

The CDR3 DNA reads TGTGCCAGCAGCGTGGACAGGGCTGGAAACACCATATATTTT. Translated, it gives CASSVDRAGNTIYF. V usage is TRBV5-4 and J usage is TRBJ1-3; 8 positions match TRBD1. Trimming removed 4 bases from V and 2 bases from J; junction bases left unmatched: 2. This CDR3 spans 14 amino acids. CDR1 is SGHNT, CDR2 YYREEE, per germline (reference sequence).

V is TRBV3-1 (or the pseudogene TRBV3-2) and J is TRBJ1-3; no definite D call. This CDR3 is 15 amino acids long. V lost 0 bases and J 4 bases, leaving 10 bases between the germline ends. Germline V lookup: CDR1 LGHDT, CDR2 YNNKEL (reference sequence). This chain's CDR3 is CASSQEPAGGNTIYF. CDR3 bases: TGTGCCAGCAGCCAAGAGCCGGCGGGGGGAAACACCATATATTTT.

The genes are TRBV19 and TRBJ1-1; maybe TRBD1 (6 bases). Germline V gene data show CDR1 as LNHDA and CDR2 as SQIVND (reference sequence). There are 14 residues in the CDR3. The V gene lost 3 bases and the J gene lost 7 bases, with 15 bases spanning the gap. CDR3 sequence (DNA): TGTGCCAGTAGTATCGCCAGAGGGGGAGATGAAGCTTTCTTT. This gives the protein CASSIARGGDEAFF. Supplemented by reference TRBV19 and TRBJ1-1, the full variable domain reads DGGITQSPKYLFRKEGQNVTLSCEQNLNHDAMYWYRQDPGQGLRLIYYSQIVNDFQKGDIAEGYSVSREKKESFPLTVTSAQKNPTAFYLCASSIARGGDEAFFGQGTRLTVV.

In this sample, this clone turned up a few times. The gene calls are TRBV7-2 and TRBJ1-1; D might be TRBD1 (6 bases). V lost 1 base and J 6 bases, leaving 15 bases between the germline ends. The length of the CDR3 is 15 residues. Per germline, CDR1 SGHTA and CDR2 FQGNSA. CDR3 protein: CASSLGGGAAAEAFF. The CDR3 coding sequence is TGTGCCAGCAGCTTAGGCGGGGGGGCGGCCGCTGAAGCTTTCTTT.

J is TRBJ2-1 and V is TRBV5-4; TRBD1 matches at 9 bases. The CDR3 loop spans 15 amino acids. V lost 1 base to trimming and J lost 2 bases; unmatched junction nucleotides: 1. Germline lookup yields CDR1 SGHNT and CDR2 YYREEE (reference sequence). The CDR3 loop reads CASSLRQGAYNEQFF. The CDR3 DNA reads TGTGCCAGCAGCTTGAGACAGGGGGCCTACAATGAGCAGTTCTTC.

The chain couples TRBV14 to TRBJ2-5; 7 nucleotides align to TRBD1. Germline V lookup: CDR1 SGHDN, CDR2 FVKESK. There are 15 residues in the CDR3. The V and J ends lost 5 bases and 5 bases, in that order; junction bases with no gene match: 11. CDR3 sequence: CASSAIQGRGETQYF. As DNA, the CDR3 is TGTGCCAGCAGCGCCATACAGGGGAGAGGGGAGACCCAGTACTTC. The full variable domain, its missing parts supplied by reference TRBV14 and TRBJ2-5, is EAGVTQFPSHSVIEKGQTVTLRCDPISGHDNLYWYRRVMGKEIKFLLHFVKESKQDESGMPNNRFLAERTGGTYSTLKVQPAELEDSGVYFCASSAIQGRGETQYFGPGTRLLVL.

The chain is built from TRBV24-1 and TRBJ2-7; 10 positions match TRBD1. The CDR3 contains 16 residues. With V trimmed by 2 bases and J by 4 bases, 7 bases remained unmatched. CDR1 and CDR2 (germline): KGHDR, SFDVKD. The CDR3 sequence: CATSDSTDRGLYEQYF. The CDR3, as DNA: TGTGCCACCAGTGATTCCACTGACAGGGGGCTATACGAGCAGTACTTC.

The V call is TRBV7-6, the J call TRBJ2-2; tentatively, D is TRBD2 (6 bases). The V gene's germline CDR1 is SGHVS and CDR2 FNYEAQ. Between the trimmed V and J ends, which lost 3 bases and 6 bases, there was a span of 17 bases. The CDR3 loop spans 16 amino acids. CDR3 DNA: TGTGCCAGCAGCTTGGTTGGGCGGGAAATATCCGGGGAGCTGTTTTTT. Translated, it gives CASSLVGREISGELFF.

The V gene is TRBV27, the J gene TRBJ2-2; D ambiguous. The CDR3 is 13 residues long. CDR1 is MNHEY and CDR2 is SMNVEV in the germline V gene (reference sequence). V was clipped by 7 bases and J by 1 base, with 7 bases between them. CDR3 sequence: CASISGNTGELFF. CDR3 DNA sequence: TGTGCCAGCATCTCCGGGAACACCGGGGAGCTGTTTTTT.

In its sample, this clone ranks as medium-sized. This chain connects TRBV7-9 to TRBJ1-1; D not resolved. The CDR3 consists of 14 residues. V was trimmed by 1 base and J by 2 bases, leaving 8 bases between them. Germline V gene sequence: CDR1 SEHNR, CDR2 FQNEAQ (reference sequence). CDR3 region: CASSLVNRNTEAFF. CDR3 nucleotide sequence: TGTGCCAGCAGCTTAGTAAACAGAAACACTGAAGCTTTCTTT.

The genes are TRBV5-5 and TRBJ2-1; TRBD2 agrees at 8 bases. Per germline, CDR1 SGHKS and CDR2 YYEKEE (reference sequence). Trimming took 0 bases from V and 3 from J; bases not matched to a gene: 5. CDR3 size: 16 residues. The CDR3 coding sequence is TGTGCCAGCAGCTTGGGACTAGCGCTGATCTACAATGAGCAGTTCTTC. This translates into CASSLGLALIYNEQFF. The variable domain in full, with the rest retrieved from reference TRBV5-5 and TRBJ2-1, is DAGVTQSPTHLIKTRGQQVTLRCSPISGHKSVSWYQQVLGQGPQFIFQYYEKEERGRGNFPDRFSARQFPNYSSELNVNALLLGDSALYLCASSLGLALIYNEQFFGPGTRLTVL.

The rearrangement joins TRBV5-1 to TRBJ2-7; 9 bases fit TRBD1. There are 14 residues in the CDR3. Germline V gives CDR1 SGHRS, CDR2 YFSETQ. V lost 5 bases, J lost 0 bases, and 3 bases stayed unmatched. CDR3 amino acids: CASSETGGSYEQYF. CDR3 nucleotides: TGCGCCAGCAGTGAGACAGGGGGCTCCTACGAGCAGTACTTC.

J is TRBJ1-5 and V is TRBV30; maybe TRBD1 (5 bases). Trimming left V 1 base short and J 9 bases short, with 13 bases between. Germline assignment: CDR1 GTSNPN and CDR2 SVGIG (reference sequence). This CDR3 is 13 amino acids long. The CDR3, as DNA: TGTGCCTGGAGTGGGGGGGGTCTTGTGCCCCAGCATTTT. Residues: CAWSGGGLVPQHF.

The CDR3 nucleotides read TGTGCCAGCACCCCGTCCCTAGCGGGAGTACCAGATACGCAGTATTTT. Protein sequence: CASTPSLAGVPDTQYF. The genes are TRBV6-2 or TRBV6-3 and TRBJ2-3; 10 bases are a match to TRBD2. The CDR3 is 16 residues long. Germline V gene sequence: CDR1 MNHEY, CDR2 SVGEGT. Trimming cost V 7 bases and J 4 bases; bases outside gene matches: 11.